The text below deals with one TCR beta chain. V was clipped by 5 bases and J by 2 bases, with 12 bases between them. The CDR3 spans 14 residues. Germline CDR1 is MNHEY and CDR2 is SVGAGI. Amplification used 60 V beta primers and 13 J beta primers. Using immunoSEQ multiplex PCR, the repertoire was profiled, and TCRdb retains in-frame clones only, with some absent. This sample carries fewer than 75,000 clones, 81% of them seen once, and the ten largest clones take 7.9%. These data belong to a study of glioma-infiltrating T cells after dendritic cell vaccination. Study-wide context: Samples are from glioblastoma patients in Phase I and II dendritic cell vaccine trials.

Sequenced material: blood, taken before dendritic cell vaccination. This chain connects TRBV6-5 to TRBJ1-2; TRBD1 might be the D (5 bases). The TCR sequence derives from a human donor with glioblastoma. CDR3 coding DNA: TGTGCCAGCAGTCCTCCGAACAGGAACTATGGCTACACCTTC. It is translated as CASSPPNRNYGYTF.